These 3 T cell receptor beta chains were all obtained from the same sample, sequenced in a study of CD8+ T cells in alopecia areata. Treatment specified: oral pan-JAK inhibitor, 5-10 mg twice daily. Following extraction, RNA underwent reverse transcription to cDNA, which served as the sequencing template. The repertoire was sequenced with immunoSEQ multiplex PCR; TCRdb's copy has only in-frame clones and lacks some. Of roughly 280,000 clones in the sample, roughly 63% are singletons; the top ten hold around 0.84%. Here the sequenced sample was CD4+ T cells sorted from blood, taken around week 54, from a patient treated with tofacitinib. Every receptor here comes from a human donor with alopecia areata.

Written as DNA, the CDR3 is TGCAGCGCTAGGGAGAGGGGCGGAGGCTATGGCTACACCTTC. As protein: CSARERGGGYGYTF. The genes are TRBV29-1 and TRBJ1-2; TRBD1 might be the D (5 bases). The CDR3 runs to 14 residues. Trimming shortened V by 7 bases and J by 4 bases, and 19 bases separated the two germline ends. Germline assignment: CDR1 SQVTM and CDR2 ANQGSEA.

This clone was observed a handful of times. The chain carries TRBV11-2 and TRBJ2-4; D may be TRBD1 (6 bases). Germline-derived CDR1 and CDR2 are SGHAT and FQNNGV. V lost 5 bases and J lost 9, with 17 bases in between. The CDR3 loop spans 14 amino acids. The CDR3 coding sequence is TGTGCCAGCAGCCCACGAGGGGGACATGTCATTCAGTACTTC. It translates to CASSPRGGHVIQYF.

The rearrangement links TRBV29-1 to TRBJ1-1, with D possibly being TRBD1 (6 bases). CDR3 length: 9 amino acids. Looked up from germline, CDR1 is SQVTM and CDR2 is ANQGSEA. CDR3 nucleotides: TGCTACCAGGGGTCTGAAGCTTTCTTT. Protein: CYQGSEAFF.